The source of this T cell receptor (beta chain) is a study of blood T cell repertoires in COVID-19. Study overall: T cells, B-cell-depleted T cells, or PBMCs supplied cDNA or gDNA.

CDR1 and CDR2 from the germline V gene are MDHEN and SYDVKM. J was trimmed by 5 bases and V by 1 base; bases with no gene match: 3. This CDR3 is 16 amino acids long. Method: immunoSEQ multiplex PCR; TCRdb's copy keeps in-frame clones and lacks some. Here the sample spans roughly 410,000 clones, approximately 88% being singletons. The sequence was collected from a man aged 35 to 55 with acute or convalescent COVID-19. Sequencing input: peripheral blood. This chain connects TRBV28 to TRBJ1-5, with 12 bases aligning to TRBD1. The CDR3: CASSLFGTGGYQPQHF. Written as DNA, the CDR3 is TGTGCCAGCAGTTTATTCGGGACAGGGGGCTATCAGCCCCAGCATTTT.